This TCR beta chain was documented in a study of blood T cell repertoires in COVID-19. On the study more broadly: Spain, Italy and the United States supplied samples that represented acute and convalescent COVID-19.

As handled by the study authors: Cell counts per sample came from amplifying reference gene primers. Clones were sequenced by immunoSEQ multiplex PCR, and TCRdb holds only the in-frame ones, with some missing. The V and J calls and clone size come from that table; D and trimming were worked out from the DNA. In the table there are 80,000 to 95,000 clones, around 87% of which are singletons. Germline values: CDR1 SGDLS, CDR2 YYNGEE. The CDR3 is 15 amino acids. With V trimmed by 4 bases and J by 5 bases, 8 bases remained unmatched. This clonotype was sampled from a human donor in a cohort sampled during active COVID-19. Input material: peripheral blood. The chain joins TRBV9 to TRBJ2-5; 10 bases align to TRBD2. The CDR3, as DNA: TGTGCCAGCAGCCTTAGCGGGGGGCCGCTGGAGACCCAGTACTTC. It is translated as CASSLSGGPLETQYF.